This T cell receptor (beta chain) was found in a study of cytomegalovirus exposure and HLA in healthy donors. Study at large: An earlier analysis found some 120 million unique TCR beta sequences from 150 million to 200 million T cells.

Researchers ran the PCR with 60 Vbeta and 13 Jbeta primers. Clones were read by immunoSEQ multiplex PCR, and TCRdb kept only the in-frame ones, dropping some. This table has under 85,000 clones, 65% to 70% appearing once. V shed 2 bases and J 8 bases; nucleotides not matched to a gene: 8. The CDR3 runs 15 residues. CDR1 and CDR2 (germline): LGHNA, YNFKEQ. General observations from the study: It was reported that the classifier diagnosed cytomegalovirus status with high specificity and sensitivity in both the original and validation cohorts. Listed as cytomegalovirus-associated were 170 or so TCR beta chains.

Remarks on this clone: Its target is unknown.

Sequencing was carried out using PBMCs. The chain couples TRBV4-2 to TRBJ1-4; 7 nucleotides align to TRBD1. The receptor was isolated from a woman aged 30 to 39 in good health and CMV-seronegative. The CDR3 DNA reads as TGTGCCAGCAGCCAACAAACAGGGGACGGCGAAAAACTGTTTTTT. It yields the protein CASSQQTGDGEKLFF.